This T cell receptor (beta chain) originates from a study of neurological immune-mediated disorders. Broader study findings: When repertoires were grouped phylogenetically, those of 18 of 34 multiple sclerosis patients fell into one related-CDR3 cluster, a possible signature. The absence of shared CDR3 amino acid sequences among expanded clones across subjects suggests private repertoires in all groups.

Details on this clonotype: Antigen: not known. It may be a read error: a sequence one base away is much more abundant.

The CDR3 totals 15 residues. Germline CDR1 is MNHEY and CDR2 is SVGAGI. Each TCR transcript was tagged with a 10-nucleotide random UMI during 5'RACE. Via MiXCR, TCRdb re-called the 5' RACE reads, giving one row per CDR3 protein. The sample records more than 75,000 distinct CDR3 sequences, under 4.5% being singletons. Material for sequencing was PBMCs. The TCR sequence derives from a woman aged 45 to 65 with multiple sclerosis. This sequence joins TRBV6-5 and TRBJ1-6; a weak D match, TRBD1 (5 bases). This CDR3 reads CASSFRQRGNSHLHF. As DNA, the CDR3 is TGTGCCAGCAGTTTTCGACAGAGGGGAAATTCACACCTCCACTTT.